Following are 30 T cell receptor beta chains from one sample sequenced in a study of cytomegalovirus exposure and HLA in healthy donors (dated by TCRdb to about 2017). Receptor amplification or capture employed the immunoSEQ multiplex PCR assay. For the multiplex PCR, a mixture combining 60 forward primers for TCR Vbeta segments and 13 reverse primers for TCR Jbeta segments was used. TCRdb provides this immuneACCESS table in a form limited to in-frame rearrangements. Some clones are lacking; in checked studies, under half of them reflect an unresolved V gene, and why the rest are absent is not known. This sample's table carries some 110,000 clones. The ten largest clonotypes hold 0.9% to 1.2% of the sample. The specimen was PBMCs. These receptors came from a man between 18 and 29 years old in good health and CMV-seronegative.

This sequence joins TRBV30 and TRBJ1-2; D may be TRBD1 (6 bases). V lost 3 bases and J 7 bases, leaving 18 bases between the germline ends. The CDR3 is made up of 14 amino acids. From germline, CDR1 is GTSNPN and CDR2 SVGIG (reference sequence). CDR3 region: CAWRSGQRLRGYTF. CDR3 coding DNA: TGTGCCTGGAGGTCGGGACAACGGCTGCGTGGCTACACCTTC.

V usage is TRBV28 and J usage is TRBJ1-4; 8 bases line up with TRBD1. CDR3 length: 16 amino acids. CDR1 is MDHEN and CDR2 is SYDVKM in the germline V gene. V lost 3 bases, J lost 4 bases, and 7 bases stayed unmatched. CDR3 region: CASSFFQGQVNEKLFF. CDR3 in DNA: TGTGCCAGCAGTTTCTTCCAGGGACAGGTTAATGAAAAACTGTTTTTT.

DNA for the CDR3: TGCGCCAGCAGCTTGTGGAGCGGGAGGGGGGACAATGAGCAGTTCTTC. Encoded protein: CASSLWSGRGDNEQFF. The rearrangement joins TRBV5-1 to TRBJ2-1, with 10 bases lining up with TRBD2. Unmatched junction bases numbered 6, after V lost 1 base and J lost 5 bases. Germline V gene data show CDR1 as SGHRS and CDR2 as YFSETQ. The CDR3 is made up of 16 amino acids.

The gene calls are TRBV29-1 and TRBJ2-3; 11 bases agree with TRBD2. From germline, CDR1 is SQVTM and CDR2 ANQGSEA. V dropped 2 bases and J dropped 2; count of bases not matched to a gene: 6. The CDR3 runs to 16 residues. For the CDR3, the DNA is TGCAGCGTTGAATCCTTTAGCGGGAGGGCCACAGATACGCAGTATTTT. This gives the protein CSVESFSGRATDTQYF.

V gene TRBV18 combines with J gene TRBJ2-1, with 7 bases fitting TRBD2. Per the germline V gene, CDR1 is KGHSH and CDR2 is LQKENI. The ends lost 0 bases at V and 3 bases at J; junction bases unmatched: 5. This CDR3 comprises 16 residues. The DNA for the CDR3 is TGTGCCAGCTCACCACCGGGGAGGGTAAGCTACAATGAGCAGTTCTTC. Its translation is CASSPPGRVSYNEQFF.

The genes are TRBV11-3 and TRBJ2-7, with D maybe TRBD1 (6 bases). The germline V gene has CDR1 SGHNT and CDR2 YENEEA. CDR3 size: 15 residues. Trimming took 0 bases from V and 3 from J, leaving 12 bases between them. CDR3 nucleotides: TGTGCCAGCAGCTTAGAGGCAGGGGCTGGCTACGAGCAGTACTTC. As protein: CASSLEAGAGYEQYF.

The V and J genes are TRBV5-1 and TRBJ2-7, with D possibly matching TRBD1 (5 bases). Between the trimmed V and J ends, which lost 4 bases and 2 bases, there was a span of 13 bases. The CDR3 has 14 residues. Germline V lookup: CDR1 SGHRS, CDR2 YFSETQ. This CDR3 is CASSVGQAAYEQYF. The CDR3 region has the DNA TGCGCCAGCAGCGTCGGACAAGCCGCCTACGAGCAGTACTTC.

The chain combines TRBV9 with TRBJ1-1, with 7 positions matching TRBD1. The CDR3 has 15 amino acids. The ends lost 4 bases at V and 2 bases at J; junction bases unmatched: 8. Germline V gene lookup returns CDR1 SGDLS and CDR2 YYNGEE. CDR3 sequence (DNA): TGTGCCAGCAGCTCGGCAGGGGGATATAACACTGAAGCTTTCTTT. Protein sequence: CASSSAGGYNTEAFF.

The rearrangement links TRBV5-1 to TRBJ2-7, with 8 bases aligning to TRBD1. The CDR3 contains 13 residues. The germline CDR1 and CDR2 sequences are SGHRS and YFSETQ. V trimming: 4 bases; J trimming: 2 bases; junction bases outside the gene matches: 2. CDR3 region: CASSATGAYEQYF. CDR3 DNA sequence: TGCGCCAGCAGCGCGACAGGGGCCTACGAGCAGTACTTC.

The V and J genes are TRBV27 and TRBJ1-2; D remains ambiguous. CDR3 length: 14 residues. The germline V gene encodes CDR1 MNHEY and CDR2 SMNVEV (reference sequence). Trimming cost V 3 bases and J 4 bases, with 12 bases left between them. For the CDR3, the DNA is TGTGCCAGCAGTTTTGTACCGGGGAGCTATGGCTACACCTTC. This translates into CASSFVPGSYGYTF.

V and J are TRBV2 and TRBJ2-7; TRBD1 agrees at 9 bases. The junction had 13 bases not matched to a gene; V was cut back by 7 bases and J by 3 bases. The CDR3 runs to 16 residues. Germline CDR1 is SNHLY and CDR2 is FYNNEI. The DNA of the CDR3 is TGTGCCAGCACTGCCCTCCCGACAGGGGGAAGCTACGAGCAGTACTTC. Amino acids: CASTALPTGGSYEQYF.

The CDR3 spells CASSLLTGANQPQHF. CDR3 DNA sequence: TGTGCCAGCAGTTTATTGACAGGGGCTAATCAGCCCCAGCATTTT. This chain connects TRBV28 to TRBJ1-5, with 8 bases that match TRBD1. The CDR3 is made up of 15 amino acids. V shed 1 base, J shed 4 bases, and the junction held 3 bases outside the gene matches. Germline lookup yields CDR1 MDHEN and CDR2 SYDVKM.

This sequence joins TRBV7-9 and TRBJ2-7; D possibly corresponds to TRBD2 (6 bases). V gave up 5 bases and J gave up 4 bases, with 21 bases separating them. The germline CDR1 and CDR2 sequences are SEHNR and FQNEAQ (reference sequence). This CDR3 region has 16 residues. This CDR3 is CASSTRRGRESYEQYF. CDR3 sequence (DNA): TGTGCCAGCAGCACGCGGCGGGGCCGGGAATCTTACGAGCAGTACTTC.

The chain carries TRBV6-1 and TRBJ1-5; TRBD1 matches at 9 bases. CDR3 size: 15 residues. V shed 6 bases and J 5 bases; nucleotides not matched to a gene: 8. Germline-derived CDR1 and CDR2 are MNHNS and SASEGT. Written as DNA, the CDR3 is TGTGCCAGCAGGATCGGGACAGGGTTTGATCAGCCCCAGCATTTT. This translates into CASRIGTGFDQPQHF.

This chain links TRBV2 with TRBJ1-6; perhaps TRBD1 as D (6 bases). Trimming took 1 base from V and 7 from J, leaving 20 bases between them. CDR1 is SNHLY and CDR2 is FYNNEI in the germline V gene. The CDR3 is 18 amino acids. CDR3 protein: CASSEVVLAGAHNSPLHF. The CDR3 DNA reads as TGTGCCAGCAGTGAAGTCGTCTTGGCGGGGGCCCACAATTCACCCCTCCACTTT. Drawing the rest from reference TRBV2 and TRBJ1-6, the complete variable domain is EPEVTQTPSHQVTQMGQEVILRCVPISNHLYFYWYRQILGQKVEFLVSFYNNEISEKSEIFDDQFSVERPDGSNFTLKIRSTKLEDSAMYFCASSEVVLAGAHNSPLHFGNGTRLTVT.

The J gene is TRBJ1-6, the V gene TRBV30; possible D gene TRBD1, 5 bases. Germline V gene lookup returns CDR1 GTSNPN and CDR2 SVGIG (reference sequence). This CDR3 comprises 14 residues. Trimming removed 5 bases from V and 6 bases from J, with 14 bases in between. CDR3 amino acids: CAWDRHSGNSPLHF. The CDR3 DNA reads TGTGCCTGGGACAGACACTCGGGTAATTCACCCCTCCACTTT.

The chain joins TRBV7-9 to TRBJ2-7; 7 nucleotides align to TRBD1. J was trimmed by 9 bases and V by 5 bases; bases with no gene match: 13. There are 14 residues in the CDR3. Germline CDR1 reads SEHNR; CDR2 reads FQNEAQ (reference sequence). CDR3 in DNA: TGTGCCAGCAGCCGAACAGGGGCGCCGTCTGGGCAGTACTTC. Translated: CASSRTGAPSGQYF.

The chain combines TRBV10-1 with TRBJ2-1; D unclear. CDR3 size: 14 residues. The germline CDR1 and CDR2 sequences are WNHNN and SYGVQD (reference sequence). The ends were cut back, 0 bases at V and 9 bases at J, with 12 bases in the middle. The CDR3 DNA sequence: TGCGCCAGCAGTGAGTCACTTTCGCCGGGTGAGCAGTTCTTC. It translates to CASSESLSPGEQFF.

The gene calls are TRBV15 and TRBJ2-7, with 8 bases lining up with TRBD1. With 0 bases clipped from V and 3 bases from J, the junction kept 4 bases outside the gene matches. Germline CDR1 and CDR2: LNHNV and YYDKDF (reference sequence). CDR3 length: 15 amino acids. CDR3 nucleotides: TGTGCCACCAGCAGAGAACGACAGGGGAACTACGAGCAGTACTTC. It yields the protein CATSRERQGNYEQYF.

V usage is TRBV30 and J usage is TRBJ1-1; TRBD1 might be the D (5 bases). Deletions cut 0 bases from V and 10 bases from J, with 9 bases between. CDR1 GTSNPN and CDR2 SVGIG come from the germline V gene (reference sequence). There are 11 residues in the CDR3. In nucleotides, the CDR3 is TGTGCCTGGAGTGTACACGGGGGAGCTTTCTTT. This codes for CAWSVHGGAFF.

V gene TRBV10-1 combines with J gene TRBJ2-7; 9 bases match TRBD2. This CDR3 has 14 residues. V lost 3 bases and J lost 4; bases outside the gene matches: 4. CDR1 WNHNN and CDR2 SYGVQD come from the germline V gene (reference sequence). CDR3 residues: CASSDSSGSYEQYF. CDR3 DNA: TGCGCCAGCAGTGATAGTAGCGGGAGTTACGAGCAGTACTTC.

The V call is TRBV4-1, the J call TRBJ1-2; a possible D gene is TRBD1 (6 bases). CDR1 MGHRA and CDR2 YSYEKL come from the germline V gene. Trimming removed 3 bases at V and 4 bases at J, with 15 bases between. CDR3 length equals 15 residues. As DNA, the CDR3 is TGCGCCAGCAGCCAGTCCCCAGGGGAGATCTATGGCTACACCTTC. It specifies CASSQSPGEIYGYTF.

This chain joins TRBV29-1 and TRBJ1-5; a possible D gene is TRBD1 (5 bases). This CDR3 has 13 residues. CDR1 SQVTM and CDR2 ANQGSEA come from the germline V gene. V lost 6 bases, J lost 3 bases, and 12 bases lay in between. CDR3 in amino acids: CSVGRGDNQPQHF. CDR3 bases: TGCAGCGTGGGCCGGGGGGACAATCAGCCCCAGCATTTT.

This chain connects TRBV6-5 to TRBJ2-5, with TRBD2 identical over 11 bases. The DNA end is a closer match to TRBJ2-7, so the J assignment may be wrong. This CDR3 region has 15 residues. Germline-derived CDR1 and CDR2 are MNHEY and SVGAGI. In DNA, the CDR3 is TGTGCCAGCAGTCAGTATAGCGGGAGGGCCTACGAGCAGTACTTC. Amino acid sequence: CASSQYSGRAYEQYF.

The chain is built from TRBV6-1 and TRBJ1-2, with D perhaps matching TRBD1 (6 bases). The V and J ends lost 6 bases and 4 bases respectively, with 15 bases between them. CDR1 MNHNS and CDR2 SASEGT come from the germline V gene. The CDR3 runs 14 residues. In DNA, the CDR3 is TGTGCCAGCAGCCCCGACGTGGGGGCCTATGGCTACACCTTC. Its translation: CASSPDVGAYGYTF.

V gene TRBV2 combines with J gene TRBJ2-5, with 14 bases matching TRBD2. The CDR3 sequence is 19 residues long. Germline V gives CDR1 SNHLY, CDR2 FYNNEI. V shed 8 bases and J 4 bases; nucleotides not matched to a gene: 18. The CDR3: CASGIGSPGLAGVGETQYF. CDR3 bases: TGTGCCAGCGGAATCGGTTCACCGGGACTAGCGGGGGTTGGAGAGACCCAGTACTTC.

The rearrangement uses TRBV7-2 and TRBJ2-7; perhaps TRBD1 as D (5 bases). CDR1 and CDR2 from the germline V gene are SGHTA and FQGNSA. This CDR3 has 14 amino acids. The germline V and J ends were trimmed by 0 bases and 5 bases, with 11 bases remaining between them. The DNA of the CDR3 is TGTGCCAGCAGCTTAGCGGCAGGGTCCAACGAGCAGTACTTC. It specifies CASSLAAGSNEQYF.

The chain's CDR3 is CSVGQSSLQYEQYF. CDR3 nucleotide sequence: TGCAGCGTTGGACAGTCCAGCTTGCAATACGAGCAGTACTTC. The V call is TRBV29-1, the J call TRBJ2-5, with TRBD1 as a possible D gene (5 bases). The assigned J gene may be wrong: the sequence end matches TRBJ2-7 better. The CDR3 is made up of 14 amino acids. From germline, CDR1 is SQVTM and CDR2 ANQGSEA.

This chain links TRBV6-4 with TRBJ1-2; TRBD1 matches 10 bases. Germline V lookup: CDR1 MRHNA, CDR2 SNTAGT. This CDR3 is built from 16 residues. The V and J ends lost 3 bases and 6 bases, in that order; junction bases with no gene match: 10. CDR3 residues: CASSEQDRGRFNGYTF. The DNA for the CDR3 is TGTGCCAGCAGTGAACAGGACAGGGGGAGGTTTAATGGCTACACCTTC.

The rearrangement links TRBV5-6 to TRBJ1-2; weak D call: TRBD1 (6 bases). The V gene's germline CDR1 is SGHDT and CDR2 YYEEEE. This CDR3 spans 14 amino acids. Trimming removed 1 base from V and 0 bases from J, with 7 bases in between. The CDR3 region is CASSLTGSNYGYTF. CDR3 in DNA: TGTGCCAGCAGCTTGACAGGGTCTAACTATGGCTACACCTTC. Full variable domain (missing parts from reference TRBV5-6 and TRBJ1-2): DAGVTQSPTHLIKTRGQQVTLRCSPKSGHDTVSWYQQALGQGPQFIFQYYEEEERQRGNFPDRFSGHQFPNYSSELNVNALLLGDSALYLCASSLTGSNYGYTFGSGTRLTVV.